These 27 T cell receptor beta chains were all obtained from the same sample, sequenced in a study of response to subunit inactivated influenza vaccine (dated by TCRdb to the late 2010s). The library relied on RT-PCR. Sequencer: Illumina HiSeq 2500. TCRdb redid the processing of the public reads, applying fastp at Q25 and MiXCR, and retained in-frame beta chains. Rows merge per CDR3 protein into single entries with the most common DNA and genes. The sample data list some 800,000 distinct CDR3 sequences, and 21% of these were observed just once. The biggest ten clones account for about 10% of the sample. This sample comprised PBMCs from blood, obtained less than 6 days after vaccination. The source of these receptors is a man in his fifties or sixties who received an inactivated influenza vaccine. Donor details come from another sample of the same person, matched by shared clones.

The rearrangement links TRBV7-9 to TRBJ2-3; D is unresolved. The CDR3 is made up of 16 amino acids. CDR1 SEHNR and CDR2 FQNEAQ come from the germline V gene (reference sequence). V lost 6 bases, J lost 0 bases, and 16 bases lay in between. CDR3 nucleotide sequence: TGTGCCAGCAGTTCTTCCCCAATCACTAGCACAGATACGCAGTATTTT. Translated, it gives CASSSSPITSTDTQYF.

The genes are TRBV20-1 and TRBJ1-2, with unresolved D. CDR1 and CDR2 from the germline V gene are DFQATT and SNEGSKA (reference sequence). V dropped 1 base and J dropped 8 bases, with 5 bases sitting between them. The CDR3 contains 10 residues. Written as DNA, the CDR3 is TGCAGTGCTAGAGTACGGGGCTACACCTTC. Protein: CSARVRGYTF.

The chain joins TRBV7-9 to TRBJ2-7, with 8 bases identical to TRBD1. V lost 0 bases, J lost 5 bases, and 3 bases stayed unmatched. The germline V gene has CDR1 SEHNR and CDR2 FQNEAQ (reference sequence). This CDR3 has 14 amino acids. The CDR3 DNA follows: TGTGCCAGCAGCTTAGCGGGCAGGGGGCACGAGCAGTACTTC. Amino acids: CASSLAGRGHEQYF.

This clonotype was counted a few times. This chain uses TRBV9 with TRBJ2-1; D is possibly TRBD1 (6 bases). The germline V gene has CDR1 SGDLS and CDR2 YYNGEE. The CDR3 totals 13 residues. Trimming took 4 bases from V and 5 from J, leaving 10 bases between them. The CDR3 region is CASSRSGDNEQFF. In nucleotides, the CDR3 is TGTGCCAGCAGCAGATCAGGGGACAATGAGCAGTTCTTC.

This clonotype was detected many times. This chain connects TRBV5-6 to TRBJ2-7, with 12 bases matching TRBD1. Germline values: CDR1 SGHDT, CDR2 YYEEEE. The CDR3 contains 17 residues. The V gene end was trimmed by 0 bases and the J gene end by 4 bases; junction bases not matched to a gene: 8. The chain's CDR3 is CASSLVVGDRGPYEQYF. The CDR3 DNA sequence: TGTGCCAGCAGCTTGGTGGTAGGGGACAGGGGGCCATACGAGCAGTACTTC.

The chain is built from TRBV7-9 and TRBJ2-2; D is possibly TRBD1 (6 bases). V was cut by 8 bases and J by 1 base, with 11 bases left in between. CDR3 length equals 14 residues. Germline CDR1 reads SEHNR; CDR2 reads FQNEAQ (reference sequence). CDR3 amino acids: CASGPTGNTGELFF. The CDR3 coding sequence is TGTGCCAGCGGCCCGACAGGGAACACCGGGGAGCTGTTTTTT. The complete variable domain, with remaining parts taken from reference TRBV7-9 and TRBJ2-2, reads DTGVSQNPRHKITKRGQNVTFRCDPISEHNRLYWYRQTLGQGPEFLTYFQNEAQLEKSRLLSDRFSAERPKGSFSTLEIQRTEQGDSAMYLCASGPTGNTGELFFGEGSRLTVL.

The chain joins TRBV7-9 to TRBJ2-3; D is unclear. The ends were cut back, 1 base at V and 5 bases at J, with 4 bases in the middle. CDR3 size: 12 residues. Germline CDR1 and CDR2: SEHNR and FQNEAQ (reference sequence). This chain's CDR3 is CASSLVVDTQYF. The DNA of the CDR3 is TGTGCCAGCAGCTTAGTCGTAGATACGCAGTATTTT.

This clonotype has a handful of counts. V usage is TRBV11-2 and J usage is TRBJ1-1; weak D call: TRBD1 (5 bases). CDR3 size: 14 residues. Germline-derived CDR1 and CDR2 are SGHAT and FQNNGV. Trimming cost V 0 bases and J 7 bases, with 12 bases left between them. Here the CDR3 DNA reads TGTGCCAGCAGCTTAGAAGCCGGACACCGTGAAGCTTTCTTT. Its translation: CASSLEAGHREAFF.

The chain combines TRBV6-5 with TRBJ1-2, with 9 bases fitting TRBD1. Germline V CDR1 and CDR2: MNHEY, SVGAGI. The CDR3 spans 15 residues. The ends lost 2 bases at V and 4 bases at J; junction bases unmatched: 5. The CDR3 DNA reads as TGTGCCAGCAGTTACCGGGGACAGGGATTCTATGGCTACACCTTC. This translates into CASSYRGQGFYGYTF.

There are a few counts of this clonotype. The rearrangement joins TRBV7-2 to TRBJ1-2; 8 nucleotides match TRBD1. Germline CDR1 is SGHTA and CDR2 is FQGNSA. Trimming took 5 bases from V and 4 from J; bases not matched to a gene: 9. This CDR3 is 15 amino acids long. CDR3 sequence (DNA): TGTGCCAGCAGCACCCGGACAGGGCCTATCTATGGCTACACCTTC. As protein: CASSTRTGPIYGYTF. The entire variable domain, with the rest obtained from reference TRBV7-2 and TRBJ1-2, is as follows: GAGVSQSPSNKVTEKGKDVELRCDPISGHTALYWYRQSLGQGLEFLIYFQGNSAPDKSGLPSDRFSAERTGGSVSTLTIQRTQQEDSAVYLCASSTRTGPIYGYTFGSGTRLTVV.

This chain joins TRBV15 and TRBJ2-1; D is perhaps TRBD1 or TRBD2 (6 bases each). V lost 5 bases to trimming and J lost 4 bases, with 18 bases between them. The CDR3 contains 16 residues. The germline V gene encodes CDR1 LNHNV and CDR2 YYDKDF (reference sequence). CDR3 nucleotides: TGTGCCACCAGCGAGAGCCTCCGGGGGCAGTACAATGAGCAGTTCTTC. Translation gives CATSESLRGQYNEQFF.

The rearrangement uses TRBV6-5 and TRBJ1-3; D is unclear. The germline gives CDR1 MNHEY, CDR2 SVGAGI. The CDR3 runs 16 residues. The germline V and J ends were trimmed by 3 bases and 1 base, with 13 bases remaining between them. The CDR3 loop reads CASSYLDVLSGNTIYF. In DNA form, the CDR3 reads TGTGCCAGCAGTTATCTGGACGTACTTTCTGGAAACACCATATATTTT.

This clonotype has only a few counts. This chain uses TRBV10-3 with TRBJ2-1; the match to TRBD2 covers 15 bases. Germline V lookup: CDR1 ENHRY, CDR2 SYGVKD. Trimming took 0 bases from V and 9 from J; bases not matched to a gene: 9. The CDR3 length is 18 residues. As DNA, the CDR3 is TGTGCCATCAGTGAGTCCTTCGGGACTAGCGGGAGGACGGCTGAGCAGTTCTTC. This gives the protein CAISESFGTSGRTAEQFF.

The chain links TRBV20-1 to TRBJ2-4; tentatively, D is TRBD2 (7 bases). The germline gives CDR1 DFQATT, CDR2 SNEGSKA (reference sequence). V lost 6 bases, J lost 3 bases, and 12 bases lay in between. The CDR3 is 13 amino acids. The CDR3 coding sequence is TGCAGTGCCCGGGGGGCGGGCAAAAACATTCAGTACTTC. Protein sequence: CSARGAGKNIQYF.

This clonotype showed up just a few times. The V gene is TRBV7-8, the J gene TRBJ1-5, with a weak D call TRBD1 (5 bases). Between the trimmed V and J ends, which lost 5 bases and 1 base, there was a span of 15 bases. The CDR3 is 16 residues long. Germline assignment: CDR1 SGHVS and CDR2 FQNEAQ. CDR3 DNA: TGTGCCAGCAGCGAATACCGCGGACACAGCAATCAGCCCCAGCATTTT. Its protein product is CASSEYRGHSNQPQHF.

V usage is TRBV11-2 and J usage is TRBJ1-1; D is ambiguous. Looked up from germline, CDR1 is SGHAT and CDR2 is FQNNGV. Between the trimmed V and J ends, which lost 0 bases and 6 bases, there was a span of 8 bases. The CDR3 runs 13 residues. CDR3 sequence (DNA): TGTGCCAGCAGCTTAGATCGATTCGCTGAAGCTTTCTTT. Its protein is CASSLDRFAEAFF.

The chain joins TRBV6-5 to TRBJ2-7; 8 nucleotides agree with TRBD2. The V segment lost 10 bases and the J segment 4 bases; nucleotides outside the gene matches: 12. The CDR3 is 14 amino acids. Looked up from germline, CDR1 is MNHEY and CDR2 is SVGAGI. CDR3 residues: CATQTGTRTYEQYF. The DNA of the CDR3 is TGTGCCACCCAAACCGGGACTAGAACATACGAGCAGTACTTC.

V and J are TRBV6-1 and TRBJ1-1, with 10 bases identical to TRBD1. V dropped 7 bases and J dropped 8; count of bases not matched to a gene: 16. There are 16 residues in the CDR3. The germline CDR1 and CDR2 sequences are MNHNS and SASEGT. The CDR3: CASMYGTGVSTAEAFF. The CDR3 nucleotides read TGTGCCAGCATGTACGGGACAGGGGTTTCCACTGCAGAAGCTTTCTTT.

Of note for this clonotype: The germline gene is not matched at one end of the junction; a read error may be the cause. The rearrangement uses TRBV20-1 and TRBJ1-5; 9 bases match TRBD1. Germline V CDR1 and CDR2: DFQATT, SNEGSKA (reference sequence). There are 16 residues in the CDR3. This CDR3 reads CSVRAPGQGRRQPQHF. The CDR3 DNA sequence: TGCAGTGTTAGAGCACCGGGACAGGGCAGGAGGCAGCCCCAGCATTTT.

The V call is TRBV25-1, the J call TRBJ1-1, with a tentative D call TRBD1 (5 bases). CDR1 is MGHDK and CDR2 is SYGVNS in the germline V gene. The CDR3 runs to 16 residues. V shed 4 bases and J shed 2 bases, with 17 bases lying between them. CDR3 protein: CASSGGENRLNTEAFF. As DNA, the CDR3 is TGTGCCAGCAGTGGTGGAGAGAACAGGCTCAACACTGAAGCTTTCTTT.

The chain combines TRBV18 with TRBJ1-5; D gene uncertain. The germline gives CDR1 KGHSH, CDR2 LQKENI. V was cut by 3 bases and J by 2 bases, with 8 bases left in between. CDR3 length: 14 residues. The CDR3 loop reads CASSPNPGNQPQHF. The CDR3, as DNA: TGTGCCAGCTCACCGAATCCTGGCAATCAGCCCCAGCATTTT.

The rearrangement uses TRBV12-3 or TRBV12-4 and TRBJ2-3, with 7 bases matching TRBD2. This CDR3 is built from 16 residues. J lost 8 bases, V lost 3 bases, and 14 bases had no gene match. CDR3 sequence reads: CASSLHGRGRFATQYF. The DNA of the CDR3 is TGTGCCAGCAGTTTGCACGGGCGGGGGAGGTTCGCTACGCAGTATTTT.

The CDR3, as DNA: TGTGCCAGCAGCCCGCCGGGACTAGCGGGGGGCGGGGAGACCCAGTACTTC. Translating gives CASSPPGLAGGGETQYF. The rearrangement links TRBV7-2 to TRBJ2-5, with 15 bases fitting TRBD2. The CDR3 totals 17 residues. Losses at the gene ends were 5 bases for V and 5 bases for J; bases not matched to a gene: 9. CDR1 SGHTA and CDR2 FQGNSA come from the germline V gene.

The chain has TRBV5-1 and TRBJ2-7, with D maybe TRBD1 (6 bases). This CDR3 region has 14 residues. V lost 5 bases to trimming and J lost 7 bases, with 19 bases between them. Germline CDR1 reads SGHRS; CDR2 reads YFSETQ. CDR3 bases: TGCGCCAGCAGTCCCGGACAGATCGAGAGGGAGCAGTACTTC. Its translation: CASSPGQIEREQYF.

This clonotype occurred a few times. The CDR3 protein is CASSPRYSLNYEQYF. DNA for the CDR3: TGTGCCAGCAGTCCGCGATATTCCCTCAACTACGAGCAGTACTTC. This sequence joins TRBV28 and TRBJ2-7, with D unresolved. The length of the CDR3 is 15 residues. Trimming shortened V by 5 bases and J by 3 bases, and 17 bases separated the two germline ends. Germline V gene data show CDR1 as MDHEN and CDR2 as SYDVKM. The full variable domain, completed using reference TRBV28 and TRBJ2-7, is DVKVTQSSRYLVKRTGEKVFLECVQDMDHENMFWYRQDPGLGLRLIYFSYDVKMKEKGDIPEGYSVSREKKERFSLILESASTNQTSMYLCASSPRYSLNYEQYFGPGTRLTVT.

This clonotype showed up many times. V is TRBV20-1 and J is TRBJ2-7; 10 positions agree with TRBD2. The CDR3 is 15 residues long. Looked up from germline, CDR1 is DFQATT and CDR2 is SNEGSKA (reference sequence). The junction had 6 bases not matched to a gene; V was cut back by 2 bases and J by 2 bases. CDR3 protein: CSARPLAGGTYEQYF. DNA for the CDR3: TGCAGTGCTAGACCCTTAGCGGGGGGCACCTACGAGCAGTACTTC.

This clonotype was found a few times. V and J are TRBV6-6 and TRBJ2-7; D call uncertain. In germline, CDR1 is MNHNY, CDR2 SVGAGI (reference sequence). This CDR3 region has 13 residues. The V end lost 6 bases, the J end lost 2 bases, and 11 bases lay between the germline ends. The CDR3 DNA is TGTGCCAGCAGCGAAGAGCGTACCTACGAGCAGTACTTC. Translated, it gives CASSEERTYEQYF.